The following is a T cell receptor beta chain sequence with its context. The antigen remains undetermined. This entry belongs to a study of early stage breast cancer tumors. The overall study: Of around 16 invasive breast tumors, twelve were hormone receptor-positive, HER2-negative. General study results and limits: Commonly generated sequences made up most enriched TCRB sequences shared between patients. Compared with adjacent normal breast, tumors showed about 2.4-fold denser, more clonal T cells.

The germline gives CDR1 MGHDK, CDR2 SYGVNS. The V segment lost 4 bases and the J segment 7 bases; nucleotides outside the gene matches: 8. The CDR3 is 15 residues long. TCRdb keeps only in-frame clones here, not all; method: immunoSEQ multiplex PCR. The profile covers about 41,000 clones, with around 69% appearing a single time and 5.5% to 8% taken by the ten largest. The clonotype was recovered from a person between 50 and 60 years old with breast cancer. The chain is built from TRBV25-1 and TRBJ2-1; 9 positions match TRBD2. Specimen: blood. This CDR3 reads CASSVGRGGLNEQFF. The CDR3 DNA reads TGTGCCAGCAGTGTTGGGCGGGGGGGCCTTAATGAGCAGTTCTTC.